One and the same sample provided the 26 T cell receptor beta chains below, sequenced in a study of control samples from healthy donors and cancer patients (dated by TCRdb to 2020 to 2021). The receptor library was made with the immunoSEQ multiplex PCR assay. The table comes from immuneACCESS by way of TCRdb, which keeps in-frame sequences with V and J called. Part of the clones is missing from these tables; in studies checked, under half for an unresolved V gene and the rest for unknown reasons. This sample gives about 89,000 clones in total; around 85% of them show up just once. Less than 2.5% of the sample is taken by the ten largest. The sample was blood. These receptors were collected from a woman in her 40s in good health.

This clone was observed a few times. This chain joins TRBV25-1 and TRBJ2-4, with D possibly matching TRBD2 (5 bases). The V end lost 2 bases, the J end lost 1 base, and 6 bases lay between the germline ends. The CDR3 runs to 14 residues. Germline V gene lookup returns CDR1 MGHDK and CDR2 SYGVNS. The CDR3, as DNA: TGTGCCAGCAGTGAAGAGGGTGCCAAAAACATTCAGTACTTC. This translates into CASSEEGAKNIQYF.

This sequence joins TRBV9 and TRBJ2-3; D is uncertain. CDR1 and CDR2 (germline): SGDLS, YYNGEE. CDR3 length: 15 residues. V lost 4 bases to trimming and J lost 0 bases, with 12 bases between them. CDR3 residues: CASSYTTTSTDTQYF. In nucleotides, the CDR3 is TGTGCCAGCAGCTACACCACGACTAGCACAGATACGCAGTATTTT.

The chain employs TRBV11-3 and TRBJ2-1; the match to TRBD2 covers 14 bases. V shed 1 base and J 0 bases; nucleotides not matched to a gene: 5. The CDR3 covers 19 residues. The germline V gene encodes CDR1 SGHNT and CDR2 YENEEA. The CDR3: CASSLGLAGGPISYNEQFF. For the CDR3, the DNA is TGTGCCAGCAGCTTAGGACTAGCGGGGGGGCCAATCTCCTACAATGAGCAGTTCTTC.

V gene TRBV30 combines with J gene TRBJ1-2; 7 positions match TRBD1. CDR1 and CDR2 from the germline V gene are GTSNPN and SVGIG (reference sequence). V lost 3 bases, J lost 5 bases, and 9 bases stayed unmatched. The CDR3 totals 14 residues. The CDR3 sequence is CAWRAGQRPYGYTF. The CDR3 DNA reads TGTGCCTGGAGAGCGGGACAGAGACCTTATGGCTACACCTTC.

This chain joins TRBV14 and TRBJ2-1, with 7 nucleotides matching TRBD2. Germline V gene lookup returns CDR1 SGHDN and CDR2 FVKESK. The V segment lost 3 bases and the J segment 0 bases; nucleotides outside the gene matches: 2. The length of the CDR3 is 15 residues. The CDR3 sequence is CASSQGTNSYNEQFF. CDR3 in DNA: TGTGCCAGCAGCCAGGGGACTAACTCCTACAATGAGCAGTTCTTC.

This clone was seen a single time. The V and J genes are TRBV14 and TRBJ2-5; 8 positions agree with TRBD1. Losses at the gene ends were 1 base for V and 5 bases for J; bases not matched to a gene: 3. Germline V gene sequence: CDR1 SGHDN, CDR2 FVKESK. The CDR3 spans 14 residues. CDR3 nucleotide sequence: TGTGCCAGCAGCCAAGGCAGGGGGCTGGAGACCCAGTACTTC. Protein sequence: CASSQGRGLETQYF.

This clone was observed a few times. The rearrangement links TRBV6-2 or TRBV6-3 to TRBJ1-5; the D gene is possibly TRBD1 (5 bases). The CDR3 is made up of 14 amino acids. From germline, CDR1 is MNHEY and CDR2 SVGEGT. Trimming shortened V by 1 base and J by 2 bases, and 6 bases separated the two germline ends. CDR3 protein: CASSYWDGNQPQHF. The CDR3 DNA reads TGTGCCAGCAGTTACTGGGACGGCAATCAGCCCCAGCATTTT.

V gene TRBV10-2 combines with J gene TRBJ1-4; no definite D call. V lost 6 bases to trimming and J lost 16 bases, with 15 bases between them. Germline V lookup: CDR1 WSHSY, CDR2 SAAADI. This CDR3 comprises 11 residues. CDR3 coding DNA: TGCGCCAGCAGGGCCGGTACACTCCAGTTTTTT. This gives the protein CASRAGTLQFF.

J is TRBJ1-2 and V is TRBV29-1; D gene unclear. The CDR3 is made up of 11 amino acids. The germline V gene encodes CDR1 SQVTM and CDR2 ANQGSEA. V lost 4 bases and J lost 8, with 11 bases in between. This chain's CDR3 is CSVVSGSGYTF. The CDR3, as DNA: TGCAGCGTTGTATCGGGAAGCGGCTACACCTTC. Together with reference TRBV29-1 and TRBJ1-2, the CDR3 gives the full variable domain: SAVISQKPSRDICQRGTSLTIQCQVDSQVTMMFWYRQQPGQSLTLIATANQGSEATYESGFVIDKFPISRPNLTFSTLTVSNMSPEDSSIYLCSVVSGSGYTFGSGTRLTVV.

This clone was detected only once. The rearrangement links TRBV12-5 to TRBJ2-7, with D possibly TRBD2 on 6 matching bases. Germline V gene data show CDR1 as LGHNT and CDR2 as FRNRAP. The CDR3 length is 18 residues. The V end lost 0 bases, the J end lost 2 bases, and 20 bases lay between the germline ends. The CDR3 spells CASGLVPSGDGGAYEQYF. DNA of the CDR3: TGTGCTAGTGGTTTGGTCCCTTCGGGGGATGGAGGGGCCTACGAGCAGTACTTC.

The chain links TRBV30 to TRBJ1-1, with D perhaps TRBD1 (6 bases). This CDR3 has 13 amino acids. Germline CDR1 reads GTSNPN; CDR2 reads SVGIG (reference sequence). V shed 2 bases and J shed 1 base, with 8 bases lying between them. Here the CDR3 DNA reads TGTGCCTGGAGTACGACAGGGAACACTGAAGCTTTCTTT. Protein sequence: CAWSTTGNTEAFF.

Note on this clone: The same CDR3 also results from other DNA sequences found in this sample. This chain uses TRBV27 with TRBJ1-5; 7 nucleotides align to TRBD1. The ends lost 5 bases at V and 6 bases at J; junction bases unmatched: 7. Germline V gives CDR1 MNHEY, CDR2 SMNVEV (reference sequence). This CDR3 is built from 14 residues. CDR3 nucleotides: TGTGCCAGCAGTCCCCAGGGGGGGGGTCAGCCCCAGCATTTT. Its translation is CASSPQGGGQPQHF.

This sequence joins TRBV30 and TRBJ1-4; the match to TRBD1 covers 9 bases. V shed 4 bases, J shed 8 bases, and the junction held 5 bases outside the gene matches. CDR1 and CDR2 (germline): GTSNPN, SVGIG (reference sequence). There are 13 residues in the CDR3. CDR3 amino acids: CAWTRQGGEKLFF. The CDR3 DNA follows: TGTGCCTGGACTCGACAGGGGGGAGAAAAACTGTTTTTT.

CDR3 bases: TGTGCCAGCAGTCTCCTGGGACACCCTAACACCGGGGAGCTGTTTTTT. As protein: CASSLLGHPNTGELFF. V usage is TRBV27 and J usage is TRBJ2-2; D might be TRBD1 (6 bases). Deletions cut 5 bases from V and 2 bases from J, with 15 bases between. The length of the CDR3 is 16 residues. Per the germline V gene, CDR1 is MNHEY and CDR2 is SMNVEV (reference sequence).

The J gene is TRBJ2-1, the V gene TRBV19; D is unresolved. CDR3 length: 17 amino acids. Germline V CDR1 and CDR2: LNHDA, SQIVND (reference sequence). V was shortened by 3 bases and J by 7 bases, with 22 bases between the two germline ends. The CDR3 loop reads CASSIPYPRPHQNEQFF. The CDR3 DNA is TGTGCCAGTAGTATCCCCTACCCCCGGCCCCATCAAAATGAGCAGTTCTTC.

The CDR3 DNA reads TGTGCCAGCAGGCCAGGGACATCTGAAGCTTTCTTT. Protein sequence: CASRPGTSEAFF. The chain employs TRBV12-3 or TRBV12-4 and TRBJ1-1; D perhaps matches TRBD1 (6 bases). Between the trimmed V and J ends, which lost 6 bases and 6 bases, there was a span of 11 bases. The CDR3 is made up of 12 amino acids.

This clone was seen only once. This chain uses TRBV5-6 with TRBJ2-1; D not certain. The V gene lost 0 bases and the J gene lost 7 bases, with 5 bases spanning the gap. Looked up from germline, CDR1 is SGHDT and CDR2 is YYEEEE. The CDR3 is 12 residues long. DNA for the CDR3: TGTGCCAGCAGCTTGGCCATAAATGAGCAGTTCTTC. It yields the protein CASSLAINEQFF. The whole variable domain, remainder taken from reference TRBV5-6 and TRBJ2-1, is DAGVTQSPTHLIKTRGQQVTLRCSPKSGHDTVSWYQQALGQGPQFIFQYYEEEERQRGNFPDRFSGHQFPNYSSELNVNALLLGDSALYLCASSLAINEQFFGPGTRLTVL.

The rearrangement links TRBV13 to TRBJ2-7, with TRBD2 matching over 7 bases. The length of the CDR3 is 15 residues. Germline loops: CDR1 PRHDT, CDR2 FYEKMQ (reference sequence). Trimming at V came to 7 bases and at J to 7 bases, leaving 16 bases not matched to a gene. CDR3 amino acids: CASNRRDYGSDEQYF. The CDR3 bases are TGTGCCAGCAACAGGAGGGACTATGGGAGCGATGAGCAGTACTTC.

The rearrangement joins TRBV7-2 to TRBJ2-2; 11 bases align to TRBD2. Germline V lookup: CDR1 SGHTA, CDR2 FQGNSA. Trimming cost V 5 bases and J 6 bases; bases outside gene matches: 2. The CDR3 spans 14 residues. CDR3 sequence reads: CASSLSGGAGELFF. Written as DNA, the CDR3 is TGTGCCAGCAGCCTTAGCGGGGGGGCCGGGGAGCTGTTTTTT.

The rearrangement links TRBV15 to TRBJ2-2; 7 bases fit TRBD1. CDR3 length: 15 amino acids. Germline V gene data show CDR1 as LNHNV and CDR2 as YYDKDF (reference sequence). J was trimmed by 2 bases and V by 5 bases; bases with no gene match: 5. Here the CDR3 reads CATSLGQINTGELFF. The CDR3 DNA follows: TGTGCCACCAGCTTGGGACAGATAAACACCGGGGAGCTGTTTTTT. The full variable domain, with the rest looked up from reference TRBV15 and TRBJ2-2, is DAMVIQNPRYQVTQFGKPVTLSCSQTLNHNVMYWYQQKSSQAPKLLFHYYDKDFNNEADTPDNFQSRRPNTSFCFLDIRSPGLGDTAMYLCATSLGQINTGELFFGEGSRLTVL.

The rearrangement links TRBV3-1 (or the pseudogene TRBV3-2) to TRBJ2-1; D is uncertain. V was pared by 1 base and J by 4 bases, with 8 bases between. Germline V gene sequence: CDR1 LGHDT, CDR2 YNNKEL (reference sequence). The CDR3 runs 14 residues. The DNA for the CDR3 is TGTGCCAGCAGCCAAGTTCGTCGTTACAATGAGCAGTTCTTC. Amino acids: CASSQVRRYNEQFF.

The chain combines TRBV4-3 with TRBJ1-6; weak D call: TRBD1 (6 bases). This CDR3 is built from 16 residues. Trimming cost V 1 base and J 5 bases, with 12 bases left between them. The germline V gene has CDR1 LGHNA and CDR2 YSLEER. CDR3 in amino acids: CASSQVWTENNSPLHF. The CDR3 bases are TGCGCCAGCAGCCAAGTATGGACAGAAAATAATTCACCCCTCCACTTT.

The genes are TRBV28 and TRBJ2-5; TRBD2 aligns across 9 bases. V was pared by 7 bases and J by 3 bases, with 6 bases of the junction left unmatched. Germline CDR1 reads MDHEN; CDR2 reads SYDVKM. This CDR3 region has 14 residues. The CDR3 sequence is CASNWLAGKETQYF. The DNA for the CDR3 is TGTGCCAGCAATTGGCTAGCGGGAAAAGAGACCCAGTACTTC.

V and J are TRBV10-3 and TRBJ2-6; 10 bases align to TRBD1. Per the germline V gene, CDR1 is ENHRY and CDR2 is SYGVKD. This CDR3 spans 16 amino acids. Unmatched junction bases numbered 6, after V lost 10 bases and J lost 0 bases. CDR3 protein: CATTGDRGSGANVLTF. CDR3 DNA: TGTGCCACCACGGGGGACAGGGGCTCTGGGGCCAACGTCCTGACTTTC.

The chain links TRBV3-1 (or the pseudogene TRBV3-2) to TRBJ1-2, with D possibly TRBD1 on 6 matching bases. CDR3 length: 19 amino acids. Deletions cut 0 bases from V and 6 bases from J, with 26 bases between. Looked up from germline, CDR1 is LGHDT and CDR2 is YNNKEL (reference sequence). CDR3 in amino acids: CASSQDSRDIRVWGHGYTF. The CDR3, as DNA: TGTGCCAGCAGCCAAGATTCCCGGGACATCAGGGTTTGGGGGCATGGCTACACCTTC.

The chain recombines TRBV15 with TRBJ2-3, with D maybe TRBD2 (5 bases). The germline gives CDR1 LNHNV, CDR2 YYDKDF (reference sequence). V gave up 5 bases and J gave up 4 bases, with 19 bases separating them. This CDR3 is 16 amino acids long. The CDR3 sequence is CATSGQLGTASDTQYF. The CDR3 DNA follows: TGTGCCACCAGCGGGCAACTAGGAACAGCATCAGATACGCAGTATTTT.